The clone carrying this TCR beta chain was recorded at least ten times. Patients picked for sequencing had shown CD8+CD57+ cell expansion detected by flow cytometry. The diagnosis in all patients was severe acquired aplastic anemia. This sample is part of a study of CD8+CD57+ T cells in acquired aplastic anemia. Profiling that covered TCR beta VDJ and CDR3 relied on genomic DNA as its template. TCRdb independently ran MiXCR on the reads; one entry per CDR3 protein. The sample includes some 170,000 distinct CDR3 sequences, around 48% of them seen just once. This TCR was sampled from a human donor with aplastic anemia. The material sequenced was sorted CD4+, CD8+, or CD8+CD57+ T cells (not recorded which) from PBMCs.

CDR3: CASSQGLAVNGYTF. In DNA form, the CDR3 reads TGCGCCAGCAGCCAAGGACTGGCCGTTAATGGCTACACCTTC. This sequence joins TRBV4-1 and TRBJ1-2; D uncertain. Trimming removed 1 base from V and 6 bases from J, with 12 bases in between. This CDR3 is 14 amino acids long. Germline loops: CDR1 MGHRA, CDR2 YSYEKL.